This record concerns one T cell receptor beta chain sequence. In the authors' methods: Estimates of nucleated cell counts were drawn from the amplification of reference gene primers. The table came from immunoSEQ multiplex PCR; TCRdb's copy has only in-frame clones and leaves some out. From that table come the V and J calls and clone size; the DNA was used to work out D and trimming. The table records hundreds of thousands of clones, 70% to 90% of them present only once. The CDR3 is made up of 14 amino acids. Germline V lookup: CDR1 SQVTM, CDR2 ANQGSEA. V shed 4 bases and J 3 bases; nucleotides not matched to a gene: 5. The sample is drawn from a study of blood T cell repertoires in COVID-19.

The source material was peripheral blood. The TCR was taken from a man aged 70-80 years with acute or convalescent COVID-19. V gene TRBV29-1 combines with J gene TRBJ1-1; 10 bases map to TRBD1. CDR3 sequence: CSVGFGTGDTEAFF. CDR3 coding DNA: TGCAGCGTTGGATTTGGGACAGGGGACACTGAAGCTTTCTTT.